These 25 T cell receptor beta chains originate from one sample sequenced in a study of blood T cell repertoires in COVID-19 (TCRdb year 2020). The library was made by the immunoSEQ multiplex PCR assay. In TCRdb, the immuneACCESS table is reduced to in-frame sequences with V and J assigned. These tables do not hold every clone; where another copy was compared, an unresolved V gene accounts for under half, and the others remain unexplained. The sample table contains about 270,000 clones; only one count was recorded for 85% to 90% of them. The top ten constitute 2% to 2.5% of the sample. The sequencing sample was made of PBMCs or T cells enriched from blood (not recorded which). These receptors were obtained from a woman younger than 35 who had recovered from COVID-19.

V usage is TRBV12-2 and J usage is TRBJ1-1; the table's D call of TRBD1 was not tested on the DNA. TRBV12-2 is a recognized pseudogene. The CDR3 is 14 residues long. CDR3 residues: CASRMGQKNTEAFF. Written as DNA, the CDR3 is TGTGCAAGTCGCATGGGACAGAAGAACACTGAAGCTTTCTTT.

This chain uses TRBV18 with TRBJ2-7; tentative D call: TRBD1 (6 bases). This CDR3 region has 14 residues. Per the germline V gene, CDR1 is KGHSH and CDR2 is LQKENI. Between the trimmed V and J ends, which lost 2 bases and 3 bases, there was a span of 11 bases. CDR3 DNA sequence: TGTGCCAGCTCACCAGACAGGCTCGTCTACGAGCAGTACTTC. It codes for CASSPDRLVYEQYF.

This clone is a singleton in its sample. The chain combines TRBV14 with TRBJ1-1; D gene uncertain. The length of the CDR3 is 14 residues. The germline CDR1 and CDR2 sequences are SGHDN and FVKESK. Trimming took off 3 bases at V and 3 bases at J, with 11 bases between the two ends. In DNA form, the CDR3 reads TGTGCCAGCAGCCAGGAGCCTTTCGACACTGAAGCTTTCTTT. It translates to CASSQEPFDTEAFF.

This chain joins TRBV5-1 and TRBJ1-1; tentative D call: TRBD1 (5 bases). The CDR3 has 11 amino acids. CDR1 is SGHRS, CDR2 YFSETQ, per germline. V lost 0 bases, J lost 10 bases, and 7 bases lay in between. CDR3 in DNA: TGCGCCAGCAGCTTGGGAAGGGGAGCTTTCTTT. Translation: CASSLGRGAFF.

The chain is built from TRBV3-1 (or the pseudogene TRBV3-2) and TRBJ1-6; 7 bases are a match to TRBD1. The V gene's germline CDR1 is LGHDT and CDR2 YNNKEL (reference sequence). V shed 4 bases and J 7 bases; nucleotides not matched to a gene: 7. The CDR3 consists of 15 residues. The CDR3 protein is CASSPRQGSNSPLHF. DNA for the CDR3: TGTGCCAGCAGCCCTCGACAGGGAAGCAATTCACCCCTCCACTTT.

J is TRBJ2-1 and V is TRBV5-4; 7 bases map to TRBD2. The CDR3 length is 13 residues. Germline V gene sequence: CDR1 SGHNT, CDR2 YYREEE (reference sequence). Trimming cost V 5 bases and J 10 bases; bases outside gene matches: 9. This CDR3 reads CASSWEGLQEQFF. CDR3 nucleotides: TGTGCCAGCAGTTGGGAGGGGCTTCAGGAGCAGTTCTTC. The whole variable domain, remainder taken from reference TRBV5-4 and TRBJ2-1, is ETGVTQSPTHLIKTRGQQVTLRCSSQSGHNTVSWYQQALGQGPQFIFQYYREEENGRGNFPPRFSGLQFPNYSSELNVNALELDDSALYLCASSWEGLQEQFFGPGTRLTVL.

V is TRBV29-1 and J is TRBJ2-1; D is possibly TRBD1 (6 bases). Germline values: CDR1 SQVTM, CDR2 ANQGSEA. V lost 5 bases and J lost 0, with 11 bases in between. The CDR3 has 14 residues. CDR3 bases: TGCAGCGTTTCCCGGGACAACTCCTACAATGAGCAGTTCTTC. This sequence encodes CSVSRDNSYNEQFF.

This clone was counted only a few times. The chain has TRBV4-2 and TRBJ1-5; 7 bases line up with TRBD1. Germline CDR1 LGHNA, CDR2 YNFKEQ. With V trimmed by 0 bases and J by 4 bases, 21 bases remained unmatched. The CDR3 spans 21 residues. The CDR3 loop is CASSQESYRFRVTGRNQPQHF. The CDR3 DNA sequence: TGTGCCAGCAGCCAAGAAAGTTACCGTTTTCGGGTGACAGGGCGTAATCAGCCCCAGCATTTT.

The chain couples TRBV12-3 or TRBV12-4 to TRBJ2-1, with no clear D. This CDR3 contains 13 residues. Trimming took off 5 bases at V and 5 bases at J, with 10 bases between the two ends. CDR3 nucleotides: TGTGCCAGCAGTCTCCCCCCGGACAATGAGCAGTTCTTC. Translating it yields CASSLPPDNEQFF.

The chain couples TRBV7-8 to TRBJ1-2, with no clear D. This CDR3 comprises 12 residues. The V gene lost 5 bases and the J gene lost 4 bases, with 8 bases spanning the gap. Germline V CDR1 and CDR2: SGHVS, FQNEAQ. For the CDR3, the DNA is TGTGCCAGCAGCAAAAATCTCTATGGCTACACCTTC. Amino acids: CASSKNLYGYTF. Full variable domain (outside the CDR3, taken from reference TRBV7-8 and TRBJ1-2): GAGVSQSPRYKVAKRGQDVALRCDPISGHVSLFWYQQALGQGPEFLTYFQNEAQLDKSGLPSDRFFAERPEGSVSTLKIQRTQQEDSAVYLCASSKNLYGYTFGSGTRLTVV.

This chain connects TRBV20-1 to TRBJ1-2; 7 bases map to TRBD1. The CDR3 consists of 16 residues. The junction had 14 bases not matched to a gene; V was cut back by 3 bases and J by 4 bases. Germline V lookup: CDR1 DFQATT, CDR2 SNEGSKA (reference sequence). CDR3 bases: TGCAGTGCTAGTAGTGGGACAGTGGGAGTTCTCTATGGCTACACCTTC. Its translation: CSASSGTVGVLYGYTF.

The chain uses TRBV2 and TRBJ2-3, with 12 bases fitting TRBD1. The CDR3 has 11 amino acids. In germline, CDR1 is SNHLY, CDR2 FYNNEI. V lost 8 bases, J lost 14 bases, and 5 bases stayed unmatched. The CDR3: CASGDRGLWYF. In DNA form, the CDR3 reads TGTGCCAGCGGGGACAGGGGGCTTTGGTATTTT.

This clone showed up just a few times. The chain combines TRBV6-5 with TRBJ2-7; 7 positions match TRBD2. V lost 4 bases to trimming and J lost 4 bases; unmatched junction nucleotides: 7. Germline V gene sequence: CDR1 MNHEY, CDR2 SVGAGI. This CDR3 is built from 14 residues. CDR3 in DNA: TGTGCCAGCAGTTCCCTAACGGGGGGTTACGAGCAGTACTTC. Its translation: CASSSLTGGYEQYF.

Worth noting for this clone: This same CDR3 is encoded by further DNA sequences in the sample. The chain couples TRBV18 to TRBJ2-3, with TRBD2 matching 10 bases. The CDR3 contains 15 residues. Per germline, CDR1 KGHSH and CDR2 LQKENI. V was pared by 3 bases and J by 0 bases, with 0 bases of the junction left unmatched. The DNA of the CDR3 is TGTGCCAGCTCACCGACTAGCGGGAGCACAGATACGCAGTATTTT. This translates into CASSPTSGSTDTQYF.

The chain is built from TRBV4-2 and TRBJ1-4, with TRBD1 matching 10 bases. The V and J ends lost 1 base and 0 bases, in that order; junction bases with no gene match: 5. In germline, CDR1 is LGHNA, CDR2 YNFKEQ. This CDR3 has 18 amino acids. The CDR3 sequence: CASSQGGQGRATNEKLFF. The CDR3 DNA reads TGTGCCAGCAGCCAAGGGGGACAGGGGAGAGCAACTAATGAAAAACTGTTTTTT.

V usage is TRBV5-4 and J usage is TRBJ1-2; D is uncertain. The V end lost 2 bases, the J end lost 2 bases, and 10 bases lay between the germline ends. The CDR3 loop spans 14 amino acids. CDR1 is SGHNT and CDR2 is YYREEE in the germline V gene (reference sequence). The CDR3 loop reads CASSFRENNYGYTF. CDR3 bases: TGTGCCAGCAGCTTTCGTGAGAACAACTATGGCTACACCTTC.

V and J are TRBV5-1 and TRBJ2-3; D possibly corresponds to TRBD2 (5 bases). Germline V CDR1 and CDR2: SGHRS, YFSETQ. V was cut by 6 bases and J by 3 bases, with 11 bases left in between. This CDR3 is built from 13 residues. Here the CDR3 DNA reads TGCGCCAGCAACAGTGAGGGAACAGATACGCAGTATTTT. This encodes CASNSEGTDTQYF.

This clone appeared once. The rearrangement joins TRBV19 to TRBJ1-3; D unresolved. V lost 1 base, J lost 1 base, and 8 bases lay in between. The germline gives CDR1 LNHDA, CDR2 SQIVND (reference sequence). This CDR3 spans 15 amino acids. The CDR3 reads CASSIVAASGNTIYF. The DNA for the CDR3 is TGTGCCAGTAGTATAGTAGCGGCATCTGGAAACACCATATATTTT.

V gene TRBV7-8 combines with J gene TRBJ1-1; 8 bases line up with TRBD1. After removal of 3 bases from V and 11 bases from J, the junction contained 8 bases not matched to a gene. Germline assignment: CDR1 SGHVS and CDR2 FQNEAQ. The CDR3 contains 13 residues. The CDR3 sequence is CASSFDRGLEAFF. CDR3 nucleotide sequence: TGTGCCAGCAGCTTTGACAGGGGCCTTGAGGCTTTCTTT.

The genes are TRBV29-1 and TRBJ1-1; tentatively, D is TRBD1 (6 bases). Trimming shortened V by 8 bases and J by 1 base, and 14 bases separated the two germline ends. The CDR3 has 13 residues. Germline V gene lookup returns CDR1 SQVTM and CDR2 ANQGSEA. CDR3 amino acids: CSIGGATNTEAFF. The CDR3, as DNA: TGCAGCATAGGGGGGGCTACGAACACTGAAGCTTTCTTT.

The CDR3 loop reads CASSLYTGEYGYTF. The CDR3 nucleotides are TGTGCCAGCAGCTTATACACAGGCGAATACGGCTACACCTTC. The V and J genes are TRBV7-8 and TRBJ1-2, with D maybe TRBD1 (5 bases). Between the trimmed V and J ends, which lost 2 bases and 8 bases, there was a span of 15 bases. Germline CDR1 and CDR2: SGHVS and FQNEAQ. There are 14 residues in the CDR3.

The rearrangement joins TRBV12-5 to TRBJ2-7, with TRBD1 as a possible D gene (5 bases). Germline V CDR1 and CDR2: LGHNT, FRNRAP. This CDR3 contains 12 residues. Trimming took off 6 bases at V and 6 bases at J, with 12 bases between the two ends. CDR3 protein: CASGKSGIEQYF. Here the CDR3 DNA reads TGTGCTAGTGGCAAGTCAGGGATCGAGCAGTACTTC. The full variable domain, with the rest looked up from reference TRBV12-5 and TRBJ2-7, is DARVTQTPRHKVTEMGQEVTMRCQPILGHNTVFWYRQTMMQGLELLAYFRNRAPLDDSGMPKDRFSAEMPDATLATLKIQPSEPRDSAVYFCASGKSGIEQYFGPGTRLTVT.

The chain couples TRBV29-1 to TRBJ2-3; the match to TRBD1 covers 10 bases. The CDR3 has 15 residues. The J segment lost 4 bases and the V segment lost 4 bases, leaving 8 bases of the junction unmatched. Germline loops: CDR1 SQVTM, CDR2 ANQGSEA. The CDR3 DNA reads as TGCAGCGTTGTCCCCGCGACAGGGGGCGCAGATACGCAGTATTTT. Translated: CSVVPATGGADTQYF.

This clone was recorded many times. The V and J genes are TRBV19 and TRBJ2-7; 8 positions match TRBD1. The CDR3 covers 13 residues. With 6 bases clipped from V and 4 bases from J, the junction kept 5 bases outside the gene matches. CDR1 LNHDA and CDR2 SQIVND come from the germline V gene (reference sequence). The CDR3 DNA follows: TGTGCCAGTAGCCGACAGGGGCTGTACGAGCAGTACTTC. Translated: CASSRQGLYEQYF.

This rearrangement joins TRBV21-1 to TRBJ2-2; the table's D call, TRBD1, has no DNA check behind it. TRBV21-1 is listed as a pseudogene. The CDR3 consists of 17 residues. CDR3 sequence: CASSKGSRAKNTGELFF. As DNA, the CDR3 is TGTGCCAGCAGCAAAGGGTCCAGGGCTAAGAACACCGGGGAGCTGTTTTTT.